This TCR beta chain appears in the sequencing data of a study of PD-1 blockade in mismatch repair-deficient tumors. After removal of 5 bases from V and 4 bases from J, the junction contained 2 bases not matched to a gene. CDR1 LNHDA and CDR2 SQIVND come from the germline V gene (reference sequence). The CDR3 loop spans 14 amino acids. Produced via immunoSEQ multiplex PCR; TCRdb's table is partial and in-frame only. The sample has 76,000 or so clones; roughly 80% are singletons. For this clone: This sample includes further DNA sequences coding for the same CDR3.

The clonotype comes from an adult with mismatch repair-deficient cancer. The sequences come from peripheral blood, collected 44 weeks after starting pembrolizumab. V usage is TRBV19 and J usage is TRBJ2-7; 13 bases map to TRBD2. The DNA for the CDR3 is TGTGCCAGTAGTCGGACTAGCGGGAGTTACGAGCAGTACTTC. Residues: CASSRTSGSYEQYF.